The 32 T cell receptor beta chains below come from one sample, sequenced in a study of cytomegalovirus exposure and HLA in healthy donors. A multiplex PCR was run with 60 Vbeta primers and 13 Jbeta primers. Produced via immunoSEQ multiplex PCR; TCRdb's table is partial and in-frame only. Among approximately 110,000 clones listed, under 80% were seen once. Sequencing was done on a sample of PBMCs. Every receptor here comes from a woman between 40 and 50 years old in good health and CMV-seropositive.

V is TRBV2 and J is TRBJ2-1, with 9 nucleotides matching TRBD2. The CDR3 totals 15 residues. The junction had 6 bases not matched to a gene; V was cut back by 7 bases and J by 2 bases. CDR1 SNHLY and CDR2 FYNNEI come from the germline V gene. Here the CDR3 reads CASTGLASAYNEQFF. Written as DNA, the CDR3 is TGTGCCAGCACCGGACTAGCGTCAGCCTACAATGAGCAGTTCTTC.

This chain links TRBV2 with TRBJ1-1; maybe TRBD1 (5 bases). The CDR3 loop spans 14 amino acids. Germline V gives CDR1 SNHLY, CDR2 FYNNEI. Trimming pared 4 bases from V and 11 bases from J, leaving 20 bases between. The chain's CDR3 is CASSVLLTYGGAFF. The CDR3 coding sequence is TGTGCCAGCAGTGTTCTCCTAACGTACGGGGGGGCTTTCTTT.

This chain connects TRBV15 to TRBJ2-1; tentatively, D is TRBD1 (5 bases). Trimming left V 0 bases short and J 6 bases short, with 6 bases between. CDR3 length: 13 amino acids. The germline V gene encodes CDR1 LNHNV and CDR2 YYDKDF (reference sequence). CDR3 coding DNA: TGTGCCACCAGCAGAGATGGGGCCAATGAGCAGTTCTTC. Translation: CATSRDGANEQFF.

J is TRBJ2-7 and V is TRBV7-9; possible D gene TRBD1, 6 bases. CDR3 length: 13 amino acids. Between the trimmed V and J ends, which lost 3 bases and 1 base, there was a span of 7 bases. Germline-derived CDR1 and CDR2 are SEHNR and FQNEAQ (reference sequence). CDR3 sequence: CASSFTGSYEQYF. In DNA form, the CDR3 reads TGTGCCAGCAGCTTTACAGGGTCCTACGAGCAGTACTTC.

CDR3 nucleotide sequence: TGTGCCAGCGGGCCTTTTAGCGGGAGCTCCTACAATGAGCAGTTCTTC. Its protein is CASGPFSGSSYNEQFF. The chain recombines TRBV27 with TRBJ2-1; 9 bases map to TRBD2. Germline values: CDR1 MNHEY, CDR2 SMNVEV (reference sequence). CDR3 length equals 16 residues. V gave up 8 bases and J gave up 0 bases; unmatched junction bases: 8.

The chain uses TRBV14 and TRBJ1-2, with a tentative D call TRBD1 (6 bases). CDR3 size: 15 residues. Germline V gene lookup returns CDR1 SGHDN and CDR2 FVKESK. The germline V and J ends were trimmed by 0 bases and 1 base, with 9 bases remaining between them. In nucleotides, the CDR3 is TGTGCCAGCAGCCAAGACATGGGACATAACTATGGCTACACCTTC. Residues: CASSQDMGHNYGYTF.

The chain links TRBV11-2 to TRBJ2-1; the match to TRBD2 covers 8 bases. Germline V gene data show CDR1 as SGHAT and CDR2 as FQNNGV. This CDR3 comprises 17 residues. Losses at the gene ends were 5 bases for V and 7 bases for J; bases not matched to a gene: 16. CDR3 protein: CASSTLAGNLITNEQFF. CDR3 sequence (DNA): TGTGCCAGCAGCACCTTAGCGGGAAACCTTATCACGAATGAGCAGTTCTTC.

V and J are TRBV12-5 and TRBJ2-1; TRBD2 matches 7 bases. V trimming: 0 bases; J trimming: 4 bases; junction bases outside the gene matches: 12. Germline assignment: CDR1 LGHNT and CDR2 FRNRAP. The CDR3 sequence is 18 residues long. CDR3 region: CASGLVHSAASGYNEQFF. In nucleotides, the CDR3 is TGTGCTAGTGGTTTGGTACACTCAGCAGCTAGCGGATACAATGAGCAGTTCTTC.

CDR3 amino acids: CASTGTSRTDTQYF. The CDR3, as DNA: TGTGCCAGCACCGGAACTAGTCGCACAGATACGCAGTATTTT. The rearrangement uses TRBV2 and TRBJ2-3, with a weak D call TRBD2 (5 bases). The V and J ends lost 7 bases and 1 base respectively, with 12 bases between them. In germline, CDR1 is SNHLY, CDR2 FYNNEI. The length of the CDR3 is 14 residues.

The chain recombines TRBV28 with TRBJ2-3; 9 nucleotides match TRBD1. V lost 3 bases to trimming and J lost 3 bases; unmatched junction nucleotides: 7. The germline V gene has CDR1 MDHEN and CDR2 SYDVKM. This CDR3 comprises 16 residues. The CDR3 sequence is CASSFGTGLETDTQYF. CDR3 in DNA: TGTGCCAGCAGTTTCGGGACAGGGTTGGAAACAGATACGCAGTATTTT. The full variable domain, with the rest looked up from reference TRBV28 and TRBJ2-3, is DVKVTQSSRYLVKRTGEKVFLECVQDMDHENMFWYRQDPGLGLRLIYFSYDVKMKEKGDIPEGYSVSREKKERFSLILESASTNQTSMYLCASSFGTGLETDTQYFGPGTRLTVL.

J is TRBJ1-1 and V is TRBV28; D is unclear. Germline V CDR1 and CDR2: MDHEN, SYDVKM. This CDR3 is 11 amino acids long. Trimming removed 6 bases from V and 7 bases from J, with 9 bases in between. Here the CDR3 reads CASREAGEAFF. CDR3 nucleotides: TGTGCCAGCAGGGAAGCGGGTGAAGCTTTCTTT.

The CDR3 sequence is CASSPDGNYGYTF. As DNA, the CDR3 is TGTGCCAGCAGTCCAGACGGGAACTATGGCTACACCTTC. The chain has TRBV2 and TRBJ1-2; D call uncertain. This CDR3 comprises 13 residues. V lost 5 bases and J lost 2, with 9 bases in between. Germline assignment: CDR1 SNHLY and CDR2 FYNNEI.

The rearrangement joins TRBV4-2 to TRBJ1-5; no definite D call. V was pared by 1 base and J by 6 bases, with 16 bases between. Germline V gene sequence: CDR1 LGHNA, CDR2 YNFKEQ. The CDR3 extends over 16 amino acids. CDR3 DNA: TGTGCCAGCAGCCAAGCTACCCGTAGGGAGGGTCAGCCCCAGCATTTT. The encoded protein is CASSQATRREGQPQHF.

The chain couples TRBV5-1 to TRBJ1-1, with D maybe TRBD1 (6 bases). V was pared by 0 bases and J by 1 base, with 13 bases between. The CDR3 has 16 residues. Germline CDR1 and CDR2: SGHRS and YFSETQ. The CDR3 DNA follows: TGCGCCAGCAGCTTGGGCCCAGGGGTTGGGAACACTGAAGCTTTCTTT. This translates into CASSLGPGVGNTEAFF.

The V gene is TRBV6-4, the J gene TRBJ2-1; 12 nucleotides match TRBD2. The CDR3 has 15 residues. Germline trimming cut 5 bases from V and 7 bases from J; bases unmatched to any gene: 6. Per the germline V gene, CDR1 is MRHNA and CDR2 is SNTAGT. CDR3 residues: CASSKTSGGPNEQFF. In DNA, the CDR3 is TGTGCCAGCAGTAAGACTAGCGGGGGTCCAAATGAGCAGTTCTTC.

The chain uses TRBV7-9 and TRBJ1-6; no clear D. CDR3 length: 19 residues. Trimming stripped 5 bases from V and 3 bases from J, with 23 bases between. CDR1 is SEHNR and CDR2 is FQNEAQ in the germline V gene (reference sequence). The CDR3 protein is CASSVLEPAERFYNSPLHF. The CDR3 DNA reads TGTGCCAGCAGCGTCCTGGAGCCGGCAGAGCGGTTCTATAATTCACCCCTCCACTTT.

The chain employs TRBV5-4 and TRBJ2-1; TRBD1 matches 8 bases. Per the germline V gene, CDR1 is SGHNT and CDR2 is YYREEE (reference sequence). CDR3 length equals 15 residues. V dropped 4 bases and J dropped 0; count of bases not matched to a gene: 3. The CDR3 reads CASSPQGASYNEQFF. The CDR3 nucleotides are TGTGCCAGCAGCCCGCAGGGGGCCTCCTACAATGAGCAGTTCTTC.

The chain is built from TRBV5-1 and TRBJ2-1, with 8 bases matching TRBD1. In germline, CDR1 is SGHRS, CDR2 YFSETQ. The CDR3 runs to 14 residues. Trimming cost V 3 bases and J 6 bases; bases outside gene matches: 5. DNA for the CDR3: TGCGCCAGCAGCTGGGGACAGGTGGGCAATGAGCAGTTCTTC. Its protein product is CASSWGQVGNEQFF. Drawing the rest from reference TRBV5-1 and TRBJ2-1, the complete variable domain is KAGVTQTPRYLIKTRGQQVTLSCSPISGHRSVSWYQQTPGQGLQFLFEYFSETQRNKGNFPGRFSGRQFSNSRSEMNVSTLELGDSALYLCASSWGQVGNEQFFGPGTRLTVL.

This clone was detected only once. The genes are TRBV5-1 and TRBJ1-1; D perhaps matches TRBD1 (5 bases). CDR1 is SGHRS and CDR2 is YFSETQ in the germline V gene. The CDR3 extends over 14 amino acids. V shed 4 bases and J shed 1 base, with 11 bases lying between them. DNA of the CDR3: TGCGCCAGCAGCCCTGACAGACCGAACACTGAAGCTTTCTTT. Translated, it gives CASSPDRPNTEAFF.

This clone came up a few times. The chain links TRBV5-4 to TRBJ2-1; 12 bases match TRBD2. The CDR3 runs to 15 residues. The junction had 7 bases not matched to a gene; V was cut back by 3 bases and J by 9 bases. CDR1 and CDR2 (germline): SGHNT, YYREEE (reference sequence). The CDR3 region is CASSSETSGSSEQFF. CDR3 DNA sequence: TGTGCCAGCAGCTCTGAGACTAGCGGGAGTAGTGAGCAGTTCTTC. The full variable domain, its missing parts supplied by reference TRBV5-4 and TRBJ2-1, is ETGVTQSPTHLIKTRGQQVTLRCSSQSGHNTVSWYQQALGQGPQFIFQYYREEENGRGNFPPRFSGLQFPNYSSELNVNALELDDSALYLCASSSETSGSSEQFFGPGTRLTVL.

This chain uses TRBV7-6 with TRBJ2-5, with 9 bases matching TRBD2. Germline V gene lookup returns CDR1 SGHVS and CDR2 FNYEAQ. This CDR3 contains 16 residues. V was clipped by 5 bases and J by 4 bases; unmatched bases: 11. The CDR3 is CASSNVAGEEGETQYF. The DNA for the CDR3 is TGTGCCAGCAGCAACGTAGCGGGAGAGGAGGGAGAGACCCAGTACTTC.

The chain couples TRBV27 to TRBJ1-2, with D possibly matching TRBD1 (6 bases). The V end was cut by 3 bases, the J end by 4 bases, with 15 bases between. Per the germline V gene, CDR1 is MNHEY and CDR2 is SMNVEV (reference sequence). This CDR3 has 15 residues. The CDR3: CASSFNRAGSYGYTF. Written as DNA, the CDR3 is TGTGCCAGCAGTTTCAACAGGGCGGGTAGCTATGGCTACACCTTC.

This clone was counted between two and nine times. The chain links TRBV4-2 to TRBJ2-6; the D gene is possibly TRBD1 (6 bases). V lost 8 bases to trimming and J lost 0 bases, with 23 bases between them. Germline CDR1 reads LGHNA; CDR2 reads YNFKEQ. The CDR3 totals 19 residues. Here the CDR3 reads CASEKGSTGQSSGANVLTF. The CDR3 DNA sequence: TGTGCCAGCGAGAAGGGATCGACAGGCCAGAGCTCTGGGGCCAACGTCCTGACTTTC.

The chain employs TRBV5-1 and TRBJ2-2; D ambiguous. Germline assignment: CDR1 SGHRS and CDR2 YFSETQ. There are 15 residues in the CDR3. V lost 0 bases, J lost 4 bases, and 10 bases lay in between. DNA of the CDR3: TGCGCCAGCAGCTTGGTAACCAGCGCCACCGGGGAGCTGTTTTTT. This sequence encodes CASSLVTSATGELFF.

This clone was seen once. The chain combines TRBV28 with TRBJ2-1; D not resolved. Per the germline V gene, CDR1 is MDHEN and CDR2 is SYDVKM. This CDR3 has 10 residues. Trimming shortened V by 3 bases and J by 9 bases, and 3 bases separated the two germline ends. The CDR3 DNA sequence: TGTGCCAGCAGTTTTAGTGAGCAGTTCTTC. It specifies CASSFSEQFF.

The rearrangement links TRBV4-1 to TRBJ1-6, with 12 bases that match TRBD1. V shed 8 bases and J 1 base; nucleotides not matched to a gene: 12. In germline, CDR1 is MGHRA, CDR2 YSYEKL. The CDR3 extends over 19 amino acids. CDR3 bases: TGCGCCAGCTTCCCCCCGGGACAGGGGGCTTTTTCCTATAATTCACCCCTCCACTTT. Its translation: CASFPPGQGAFSYNSPLHF.

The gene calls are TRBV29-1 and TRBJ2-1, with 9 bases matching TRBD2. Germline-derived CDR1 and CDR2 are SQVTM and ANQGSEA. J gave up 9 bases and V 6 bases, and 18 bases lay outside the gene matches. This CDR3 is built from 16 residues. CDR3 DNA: TGCAGCGTCGACTATGGGACTAGCAGGTGGATCAGTGAGCAGTTCTTC. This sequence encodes CSVDYGTSRWISEQFF.

CDR3 residues: CASSYLPGQGAHEQYF. The CDR3 DNA follows: TGTGCCAGCAGTTACTTGCCGGGACAGGGGGCCCACGAGCAGTACTTC. The rearrangement links TRBV6-5 to TRBJ2-7; 12 bases line up with TRBD1. Per germline, CDR1 MNHEY and CDR2 SVGAGI. Trimming removed 1 base from V and 5 bases from J; junction bases left unmatched: 6. CDR3 length: 16 residues.

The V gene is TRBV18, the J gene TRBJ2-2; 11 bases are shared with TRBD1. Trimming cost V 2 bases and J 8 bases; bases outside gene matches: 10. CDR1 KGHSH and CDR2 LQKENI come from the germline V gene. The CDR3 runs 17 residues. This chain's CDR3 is CASSPRGQGALQGELFF. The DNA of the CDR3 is TGTGCCAGCTCACCAAGAGGACAGGGGGCGCTTCAAGGGGAGCTGTTTTTT. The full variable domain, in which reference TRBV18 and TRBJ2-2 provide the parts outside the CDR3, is NAGVMQNPRHLVRRRGQEARLRCSPMKGHSHVYWYRQLPEEGLKFMVYLQKENIIDESGMPKERFSAEFPKEGPSILRIQQVVRGDSAAYFCASSPRGQGALQGELFFGEGSRLTVL.

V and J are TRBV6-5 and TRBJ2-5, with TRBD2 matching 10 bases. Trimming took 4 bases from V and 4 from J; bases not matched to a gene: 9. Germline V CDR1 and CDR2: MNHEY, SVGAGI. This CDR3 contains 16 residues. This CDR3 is CASSSEAGGPRETQYF. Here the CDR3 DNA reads TGTGCCAGCAGTTCTGAAGCGGGGGGGCCGAGAGAGACCCAGTACTTC.

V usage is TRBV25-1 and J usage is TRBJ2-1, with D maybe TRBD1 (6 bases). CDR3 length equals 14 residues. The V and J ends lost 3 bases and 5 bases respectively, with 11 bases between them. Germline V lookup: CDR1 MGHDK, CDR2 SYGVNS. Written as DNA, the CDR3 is TGTGCCAGCAGTGATGGGGCAGGGGACAATGAGCAGTTCTTC. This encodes CASSDGAGDNEQFF.

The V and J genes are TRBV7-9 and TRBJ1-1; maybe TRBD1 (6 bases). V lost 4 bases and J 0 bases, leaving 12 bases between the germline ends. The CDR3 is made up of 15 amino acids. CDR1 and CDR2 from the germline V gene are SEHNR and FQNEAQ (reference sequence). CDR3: CASSSRTDMNTEAFF. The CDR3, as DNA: TGTGCCAGCAGCTCCCGGACAGACATGAACACTGAAGCTTTCTTT.